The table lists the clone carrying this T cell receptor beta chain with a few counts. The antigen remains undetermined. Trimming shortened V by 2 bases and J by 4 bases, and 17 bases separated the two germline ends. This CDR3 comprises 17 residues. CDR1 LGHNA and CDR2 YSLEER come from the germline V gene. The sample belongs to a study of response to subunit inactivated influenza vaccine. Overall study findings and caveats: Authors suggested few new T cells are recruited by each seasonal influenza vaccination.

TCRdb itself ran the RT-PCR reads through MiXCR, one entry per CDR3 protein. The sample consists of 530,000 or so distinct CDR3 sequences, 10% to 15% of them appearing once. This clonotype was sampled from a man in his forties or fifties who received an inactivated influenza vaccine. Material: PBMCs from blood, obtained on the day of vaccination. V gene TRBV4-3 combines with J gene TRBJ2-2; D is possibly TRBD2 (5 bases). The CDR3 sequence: CASSQFIGITPTGELFF. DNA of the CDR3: TGCGCCAGCAGCCAATTCATCGGGATAACACCCACCGGGGAGCTGTTTTTT.